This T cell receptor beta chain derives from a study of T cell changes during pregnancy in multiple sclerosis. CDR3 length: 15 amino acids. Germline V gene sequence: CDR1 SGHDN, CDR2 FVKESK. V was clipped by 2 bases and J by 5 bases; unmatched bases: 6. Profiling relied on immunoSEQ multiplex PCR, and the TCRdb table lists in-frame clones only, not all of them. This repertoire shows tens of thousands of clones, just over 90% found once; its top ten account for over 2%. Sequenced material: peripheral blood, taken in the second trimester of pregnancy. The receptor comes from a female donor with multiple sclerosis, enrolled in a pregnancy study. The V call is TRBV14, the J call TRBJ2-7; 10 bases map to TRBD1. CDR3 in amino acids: CASSQPGQGNHEQYF. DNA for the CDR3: TGTGCCAGCAGCCAACCGGGACAGGGGAACCACGAGCAGTACTTC.